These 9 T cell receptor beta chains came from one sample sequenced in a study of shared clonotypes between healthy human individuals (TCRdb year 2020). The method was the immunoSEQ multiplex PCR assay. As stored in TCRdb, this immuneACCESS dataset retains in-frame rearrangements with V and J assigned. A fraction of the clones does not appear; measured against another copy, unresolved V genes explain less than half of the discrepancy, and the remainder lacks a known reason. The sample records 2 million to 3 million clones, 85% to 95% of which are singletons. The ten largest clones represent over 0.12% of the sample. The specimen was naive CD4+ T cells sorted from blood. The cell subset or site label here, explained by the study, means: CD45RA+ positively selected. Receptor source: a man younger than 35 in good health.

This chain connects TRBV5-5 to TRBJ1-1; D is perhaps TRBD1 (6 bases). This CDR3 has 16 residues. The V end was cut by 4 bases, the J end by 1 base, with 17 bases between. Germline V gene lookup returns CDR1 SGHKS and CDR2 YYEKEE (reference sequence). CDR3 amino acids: CASSQDTGTRNTEAFF. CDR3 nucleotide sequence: TGTGCCAGCAGCCAAGATACAGGGACAAGGAACACTGAAGCTTTCTTT. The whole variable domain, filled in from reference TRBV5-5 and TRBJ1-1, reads DAGVTQSPTHLIKTRGQQVTLRCSPISGHKSVSWYQQVLGQGPQFIFQYYEKEERGRGNFPDRFSARQFPNYSSELNVNALLLGDSALYLCASSQDTGTRNTEAFFGQGTRLTVV.

The chain's CDR3 is CASRQTGLNGYTF. DNA for the CDR3: TGTGCCAGCAGACAGACAGGCCTTAATGGCTACACCTTC. The chain uses TRBV7-2 and TRBJ1-2, with D maybe TRBD1 (6 bases). The CDR3 length is 13 residues. Trimming shortened V by 6 bases and J by 6 bases, and 14 bases separated the two germline ends. CDR1 and CDR2 from the germline V gene are SGHTA and FQGNSA.

The CDR3 loop is CAWSVLATSSYNEQFF. The CDR3 coding sequence is TGTGCCTGGAGTGTACTAGCGACTAGCTCCTACAATGAGCAGTTCTTC. The chain recombines TRBV30 with TRBJ2-1; 7 bases align to TRBD2. CDR3 length: 16 amino acids. V dropped 0 bases and J dropped 0; count of bases not matched to a gene: 5. Germline CDR1 and CDR2: GTSNPN and SVGIG (reference sequence).

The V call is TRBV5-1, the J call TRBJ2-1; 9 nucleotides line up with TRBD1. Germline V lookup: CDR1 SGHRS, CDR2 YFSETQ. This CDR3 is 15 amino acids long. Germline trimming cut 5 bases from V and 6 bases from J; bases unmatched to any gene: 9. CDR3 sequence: CASREGTGYINEQFF. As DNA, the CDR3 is TGCGCCAGCAGGGAAGGGACAGGGTACATCAATGAGCAGTTCTTC.

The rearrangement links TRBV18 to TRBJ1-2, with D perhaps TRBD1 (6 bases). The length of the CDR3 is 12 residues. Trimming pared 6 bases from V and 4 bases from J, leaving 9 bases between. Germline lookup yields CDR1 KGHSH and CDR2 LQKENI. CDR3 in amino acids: CASSATGYGYTF. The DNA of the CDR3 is TGTGCCAGCTCCGCGACAGGCTATGGCTACACCTTC.

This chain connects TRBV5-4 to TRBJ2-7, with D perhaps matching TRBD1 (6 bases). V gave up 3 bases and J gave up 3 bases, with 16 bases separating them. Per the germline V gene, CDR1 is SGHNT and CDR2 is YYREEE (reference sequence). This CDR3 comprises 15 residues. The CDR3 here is CASSSTGWGDYEQYF. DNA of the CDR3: TGTGCCAGCAGCTCTACAGGGTGGGGAGACTACGAGCAGTACTTC.

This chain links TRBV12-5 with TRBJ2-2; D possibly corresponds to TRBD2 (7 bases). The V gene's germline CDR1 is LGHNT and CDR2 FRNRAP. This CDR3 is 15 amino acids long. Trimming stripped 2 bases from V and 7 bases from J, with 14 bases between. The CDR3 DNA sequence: TGTGCTAGTGGTTTGACCGGGGGGCGCAGCGGGGAGCTGTTTTTT. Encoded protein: CASGLTGGRSGELFF. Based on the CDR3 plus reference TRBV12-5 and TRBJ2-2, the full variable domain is DARVTQTPRHKVTEMGQEVTMRCQPILGHNTVFWYRQTMMQGLELLAYFRNRAPLDDSGMPKDRFSAEMPDATLATLKIQPSEPRDSAVYFCASGLTGGRSGELFFGEGSRLTVL.

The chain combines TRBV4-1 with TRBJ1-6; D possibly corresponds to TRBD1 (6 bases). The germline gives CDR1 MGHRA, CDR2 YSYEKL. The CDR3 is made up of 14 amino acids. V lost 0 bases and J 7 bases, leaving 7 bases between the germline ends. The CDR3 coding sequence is TGCGCCAGCAGCCAAGAGGGGGCCAATTCACCCCTCCACTTT. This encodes CASSQEGANSPLHF.

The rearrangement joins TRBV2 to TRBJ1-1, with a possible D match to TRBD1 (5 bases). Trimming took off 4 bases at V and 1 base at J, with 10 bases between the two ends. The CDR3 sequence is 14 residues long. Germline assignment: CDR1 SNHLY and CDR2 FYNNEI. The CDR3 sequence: CASSVGQANTEAFF. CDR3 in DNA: TGTGCCAGCAGTGTTGGACAAGCGAACACTGAAGCTTTCTTT.